One sample yielded the 19 T cell receptor beta chains listed below, sequenced in a study of cytomegalovirus exposure and HLA in healthy donors. Repertoires were generated with immunoSEQ multiplex PCR, while TCRdb's copy carries only in-frame clones and drops some. Found here are 150,000 to 200,000 clones, roughly 90% of them singletons; the top ten hold 5% to 7%. Sequencing input: PBMCs. Every receptor here comes from a woman in her thirties in good health and CMV-seronegative.

The CDR3 region has the DNA TGTGCCAGCAGTGGTGCGGACAGGGTGAACACTGAAGCTTTCTTT. It translates to CASSGADRVNTEAFF. This chain links TRBV2 with TRBJ1-1, with TRBD1 matching over 8 bases. V shed 4 bases and J 0 bases; nucleotides not matched to a gene: 4. CDR3 length: 15 amino acids. The germline CDR1 and CDR2 sequences are SNHLY and FYNNEI.

This clone has a handful of counts. The rearrangement links TRBV29-1 to TRBJ1-2, with 10 bases matching TRBD1. CDR3 size: 13 residues. Trimming at V came to 7 bases and at J to 2 bases, leaving 4 bases not matched to a gene. Germline loops: CDR1 SQVTM, CDR2 ANQGSEA. The CDR3 spells CSGGQGLNYGYTF. Here the CDR3 DNA reads TGCAGCGGGGGACAGGGGTTAAACTATGGCTACACCTTC. Full variable domain (missing parts from reference TRBV29-1 and TRBJ1-2): SAVISQKPSRDICQRGTSLTIQCQVDSQVTMMFWYRQQPGQSLTLIATANQGSEATYESGFVIDKFPISRPNLTFSTLTVSNMSPEDSSIYLCSGGQGLNYGYTFGSGTRLTVV.

The rearrangement joins TRBV7-6 to TRBJ1-6; 7 bases are shared with TRBD1. Looked up from germline, CDR1 is SGHVS and CDR2 is FNYEAQ. The CDR3 extends over 15 amino acids. With V trimmed by 1 base and J by 7 bases, 4 bases remained unmatched. The CDR3, as DNA: TGTGCCAGCAGCTTAGGCGCAGGGGGAAATTCACCCCTCCACTTT. Residues: CASSLGAGGNSPLHF. Complete variable domain (other parts from reference TRBV7-6 and TRBJ1-6): GAGVSQSPRYKVTKRGQDVALRCDPISGHVSLYWYRQALGQGPEFLTYFNYEAQQDKSGLPNDRFSAERPEGSISTLTIQRTEQRDSAMYRCASSLGAGGNSPLHFGNGTRLTVT.

The V and J genes are TRBV2 and TRBJ2-3; 9 positions match TRBD1. This CDR3 region has 17 residues. Trimming at V came to 5 bases and at J to 3 bases, leaving 12 bases not matched to a gene. In germline, CDR1 is SNHLY, CDR2 FYNNEI. The CDR3 loop is CASSWFRVQGATDTQYF. The CDR3 region has the DNA TGTGCCAGCAGTTGGTTTCGGGTACAGGGGGCAACAGATACGCAGTATTTT.

The rearrangement links TRBV6-1 to TRBJ1-2; 10 nucleotides line up with TRBD1. The CDR3 extends over 14 amino acids. Germline CDR1 and CDR2: MNHNS and SASEGT. Trimming took 2 bases from V and 7 from J; bases not matched to a gene: 4. CDR3 sequence reads: CASSELGTGVGYTF. For the CDR3, the DNA is TGTGCCAGCAGTGAATTGGGGACAGGGGTTGGCTACACCTTC.

The rearrangement uses TRBV29-1 and TRBJ1-1, with no clear D. Looked up from germline, CDR1 is SQVTM and CDR2 is ANQGSEA. The CDR3 length is 12 residues. V was clipped by 6 bases and J by 3 bases, with 11 bases between them. CDR3 in amino acids: CSVGSGDTEAFF. CDR3 nucleotide sequence: TGCAGCGTCGGATCCGGAGACACTGAAGCTTTCTTT.

The chain recombines TRBV7-6 with TRBJ2-2, with D possibly being TRBD2 (5 bases). This CDR3 is 16 amino acids long. The germline V and J ends were trimmed by 5 bases and 4 bases, with 17 bases remaining between them. CDR1 and CDR2 from the germline V gene are SGHVS and FNYEAQ. CDR3 in amino acids: CASSQSVRRGTGELFF. Written as DNA, the CDR3 is TGTGCCAGCAGCCAAAGCGTTCGACGGGGCACCGGGGAGCTGTTTTTT.

The chain combines TRBV4-3 with TRBJ2-1; D not resolved. V was trimmed by 0 bases and J by 13 bases, leaving 16 bases between them. The length of the CDR3 is 14 residues. Germline CDR1 LGHNA, CDR2 YSLEER. The CDR3 is CASSQDTAADPQFF. CDR3 sequence (DNA): TGCGCCAGCAGCCAAGATACGGCTGCTGACCCCCAGTTCTTC.

In this sample, this clone turned up once. This chain links TRBV5-5 with TRBJ2-7; D is possibly TRBD2 (5 bases). V gave up 0 bases and J gave up 2 bases, with 9 bases separating them. CDR3 length equals 14 residues. Germline CDR1 is SGHKS and CDR2 is YYEKEE (reference sequence). The CDR3 nucleotides read TGTGCCAGCAGCTTGGAGGGAGTAGCCTACGAGCAGTACTTC. As protein: CASSLEGVAYEQYF.

CDR3 in amino acids: CASSWPPASEQFF. For the CDR3, the DNA is TGTGCCAGCAGCTGGCCCCCGGCTAGCGAGCAGTTCTTC. This sequence joins TRBV5-4 and TRBJ2-1, with a possible D match to TRBD2 (5 bases). CDR3 length: 13 residues. The V gene lost 3 bases and the J gene lost 10 bases, with 14 bases spanning the gap. Germline V gene sequence: CDR1 SGHNT, CDR2 YYREEE (reference sequence).

The rearrangement links TRBV15 to TRBJ1-6; the D gene is possibly TRBD1 (6 bases). Germline CDR1 and CDR2: LNHNV and YYDKDF (reference sequence). CDR3 length equals 19 residues. V was cut by 0 bases and J by 6 bases, with 21 bases left in between. The chain's CDR3 is CATSREGGWGRASNSPLHF. The CDR3 nucleotides read TGTGCCACCAGCAGAGAAGGGGGTTGGGGCCGTGCGAGTAATTCACCCCTCCACTTT.

The chain carries TRBV5-3 and TRBJ2-7; 7 bases align to TRBD1. TRBV5-3 is placed among ORFs of uncertain function. After removal of 9 bases from V and 0 bases from J, the junction contained 12 bases not matched to a gene. The CDR3 is 15 residues long. CDR3 region: CATATRGQDSYEQYF. The DNA of the CDR3 is TGTGCCACCGCGACCCGCGGACAGGACTCCTACGAGCAGTACTTC.

This chain connects TRBV19 to TRBJ1-1, with 8 bases identical to TRBD1. The junction had 5 bases not matched to a gene; V was cut back by 3 bases and J by 5 bases. The CDR3 totals 14 residues. Germline lookup yields CDR1 LNHDA and CDR2 SQIVND (reference sequence). This CDR3 is CASSMDREVTEAFF. The CDR3 DNA reads as TGTGCCAGTAGTATGGACAGGGAGGTGACTGAAGCTTTCTTT.

In DNA, the CDR3 is TGTGCCAGCAGCCCAGGGGGCGTGGAGCCCCAGCATTTT. Protein: CASSPGGVEPQHF. The chain combines TRBV7-8 with TRBJ1-5; 8 bases match TRBD1. V dropped 5 bases and J dropped 8; count of bases not matched to a gene: 5. Germline V gene sequence: CDR1 SGHVS, CDR2 FQNEAQ. There are 13 residues in the CDR3. Together with reference TRBV7-8 and TRBJ1-5, the CDR3 gives the full variable domain: GAGVSQSPRYKVAKRGQDVALRCDPISGHVSLFWYQQALGQGPEFLTYFQNEAQLDKSGLPSDRFFAERPEGSVSTLKIQRTQQEDSAVYLCASSPGGVEPQHFGDGTRLSIL.

The rearrangement links TRBV15 to TRBJ1-3; D not certain. The CDR3 covers 16 residues. Germline V gives CDR1 LNHNV, CDR2 YYDKDF (reference sequence). V gave up 3 bases and J gave up 0 bases, with 12 bases separating them. The CDR3 DNA sequence: TGTGCCACCAGCAGGCGTCCGCCGGGCTCTGGAAACACCATATATTTT. This sequence encodes CATSRRPPGSGNTIYF.

The chain combines TRBV7-2 with TRBJ2-5, with 9 bases that match TRBD1. J lost 1 base, V lost 1 base, and 1 base had no gene match. The CDR3 has 15 amino acids. Germline V CDR1 and CDR2: SGHTA, FQGNSA. In nucleotides, the CDR3 is TGTGCCAGCAGCTTAGGGGGACAGGGCCAAGAGACCCAGTACTTC. Its translation is CASSLGGQGQETQYF. The whole variable domain, filled in from reference TRBV7-2 and TRBJ2-5, reads GAGVSQSPSNKVTEKGKDVELRCDPISGHTALYWYRQSLGQGLEFLIYFQGNSAPDKSGLPSDRFSAERTGGSVSTLTIQRTQQEDSAVYLCASSLGGQGQETQYFGPGTRLLVL.

The chain links TRBV11-2 to TRBJ1-4; no clear D. Germline V lookup: CDR1 SGHAT, CDR2 FQNNGV. The CDR3 runs to 15 residues. Between the trimmed V and J ends, which lost 5 bases and 8 bases, there was a span of 18 bases. The CDR3 protein is CASSPHVPEREKLFF. CDR3 coding DNA: TGTGCCAGCAGCCCACACGTCCCCGAACGGGAAAAACTGTTTTTT.

This chain connects TRBV9 to TRBJ2-5, with D unresolved. This CDR3 comprises 14 residues. Germline assignment: CDR1 SGDLS and CDR2 YYNGEE. Trimming removed 3 bases from V and 4 bases from J, with 13 bases in between. The CDR3 loop reads CASSDPTGRETQYF. CDR3 DNA sequence: TGTGCCAGCAGCGACCCGACCGGGCGAGAGACCCAGTACTTC.

V gene TRBV28 combines with J gene TRBJ2-7, with 10 bases fitting TRBD1. V was clipped by 3 bases and J by 9 bases; unmatched bases: 5. This CDR3 contains 13 residues. Per the germline V gene, CDR1 is MDHEN and CDR2 is SYDVKM. The CDR3 region is CASSFGTGVWQYF. Here the CDR3 DNA reads TGTGCCAGCAGTTTTGGGACAGGGGTTTGGCAGTACTTC.